A selection of T cell receptor beta chains follows, all from one sample in a study of cytomegalovirus exposure and HLA in healthy donors. Measured with immunoSEQ multiplex PCR; TCRdb has only the in-frame clones, and not every one. The table shows under 250,000 clones, with around 77% occurring only once. The sample comprised PBMCs. Receptor source: a woman aged 25 to 39 in good health and CMV-seronegative. The CDR3 runs from the conserved cysteine through the conserved F or W. D genes are given only for firm matches. The listing skips clone size in some rows; elsewhere it reads once, few, many or a size class.

J gene,D gene,V gene,clone size,CDR3 protein,CDR3 DNA
TRBJ2-7,-,TRBV7-2,-,CASSGSVTTSYEQYF,TGTGCCAGCAGCGGGAGCGTCACAACCTCCTACGAGCAGTACTTC
TRBJ1-2,TRBD1,TRBV9,-,CASSDLEGAGYGYTF,TGTGCCAGCAGCGACTTGGAGGGGGCCGGCTATGGCTACACCTTC
TRBJ2-1,TRBD2,TRBV5-5,-,CASSLATSGRYNEQFF,TGTGCCAGCAGCTTGGCCACTAGCGGGAGATACAATGAGCAGTTCTTC
TRBJ2-2,TRBD2,TRBV30,few,CAWRKGSGRGGELFF,TGTGCCTGGCGAAAGGGTAGCGGGAGGGGCGGGGAGCTGTTTTTT
TRBJ2-5,-,TRBV19,once,CASSQIKQETQYF,TGTGCCAGTAGTCAAATCAAACAAGAGACCCAGTACTTC
TRBJ2-7,TRBD1,TRBV30,-,CAWSVGQGVYEQYF,TGTGCCTGGAGTGTCGGACAGGGGGTCTACGAGCAGTACTTC
TRBJ2-7,TRBD1,TRBV7-9,-,CASSSLSRDRVYEQYF,TGTGCCAGCAGCTCCCTTTCCCGGGACAGGGTCTACGAGCAGTACTTC
TRBJ2-7,TRBD1,TRBV6-5,-,CASRRRDRFYEQYF,TGTGCCAGCAGGCGCCGGGACAGGTTCTACGAGCAGTACTTC
TRBJ1-1,-,TRBV30,-,CAWSVRHEYIQAFF,TGTGCCTGGAGTGTTCGACACGAGTACATTCAAGCTTTCTTT
TRBJ2-3,-,TRBV4-1,-,CASSQIPADTQYF,TGCGCCAGCAGCCAAATTCCCGCAGATACGCAGTATTTT
TRBJ2-2,-,TRBV9,-,CASSVVAGATGELFF,TGTGCCAGCAGCGTAGTTGCGGGGGCCACCGGGGAGCTGTTTTTT
TRBJ2-7,-,TRBV15,-,CATSKSGQEQYF,TGTGCCACCAGCAAGTCAGGGCAAGAGCAGTACTTC
TRBJ2-3,TRBD1,TRBV5-1,-,CASSLGTGGTDTQYF,TGCGCCAGCAGCTTGGGGACAGGGGGCACAGATACGCAGTATTTT
TRBJ1-4,TRBD1,TRBV30,-,CAWRAGTGLLRATNEKLFF,TGTGCCTGGAGAGCCGGGACAGGGCTTTTAAGAGCAACTAATGAAAAACTGTTTTTT
TRBJ1-4,TRBD1,TRBV28,-,CASSSGQGVFHEKLFF,TGTGCCAGCAGCTCCGGACAGGGTGTTTTTCATGAAAAACTGTTTTTT
TRBJ2-4,-,TRBV4-1,-,CASSNPGHKNIQYF,TGCGCCAGCAGCAACCCGGGACACAAAAACATTCAGTACTTC